These 14 T cell receptor beta chains originate from one sample sequenced in a study of blood T cell repertoires in COVID-19. Measured with immunoSEQ multiplex PCR; TCRdb has only the in-frame clones, and not every one. The table includes roughly 100,000 clones, around four fifths detected once. Source material: peripheral blood. The receptor set was obtained from a woman older than 75 with acute or convalescent COVID-19.

The rearrangement links TRBV27 to TRBJ1-2; D is unclear. The V end lost 2 bases, the J end lost 2 bases, and 6 bases lay between the germline ends. The CDR3 covers 13 residues. From germline, CDR1 is MNHEY and CDR2 SMNVEV (reference sequence). The CDR3 DNA reads as TGTGCCAGCAGTTTACGGGTCAACTATGGCTACACCTTC. Translation gives CASSLRVNYGYTF.

This clone was found once. The CDR3 spells CASSVGQAERRYF. CDR3 in DNA: TGTGCCAGCAGCGTCGGACAGGCCGAAAGGAGGTACTTC. The genes are TRBV11-2 and TRBJ2-7; TRBD1 matches 7 bases. The germline V gene has CDR1 SGHAT and CDR2 FQNNGV. The junction had 13 bases not matched to a gene; V was cut back by 5 bases and J by 12 bases. CDR3 length: 13 residues.

The gene calls are TRBV2 and TRBJ1-6; unclear D gene. V was shortened by 2 bases and J by 9 bases, with 14 bases between the two germline ends. CDR1 and CDR2 from the germline V gene are SNHLY and FYNNEI. The CDR3 covers 15 residues. As DNA, the CDR3 is TGTGCCAGCAGTGAACAGGCCGTGCTGTCTTCACCCCTCCACTTT. This codes for CASSEQAVLSSPLHF.

This clone has a single count. J is TRBJ2-1 and V is TRBV27, with TRBD2 identical over 9 bases. Per the germline V gene, CDR1 is MNHEY and CDR2 is SMNVEV (reference sequence). With V trimmed by 6 bases and J by 9 bases, 9 bases remained unmatched. This CDR3 has 14 amino acids. The CDR3 DNA is TGTGCCAGCAGCCATAGCGGGAGAAAGGGTGAGCAGTTCTTC. Its protein is CASSHSGRKGEQFF.

J is TRBJ1-4 and V is TRBV4-2, with a tentative D call TRBD1 (6 bases). This CDR3 is 17 amino acids long. Germline assignment: CDR1 LGHNA and CDR2 YNFKEQ. V was pared by 4 bases and J by 4 bases, with 19 bases between. The CDR3 reads CASSPDFWTARNEKLFF. The CDR3 bases are TGTGCCAGCAGCCCAGACTTTTGGACAGCCCGTAATGAAAAACTGTTTTTT.

The V and J genes are TRBV6-5 and TRBJ1-2; TRBD1 aligns across 12 bases. CDR3 length: 15 amino acids. V trimming: 7 bases; J trimming: 3 bases; junction bases outside the gene matches: 6. Per germline, CDR1 MNHEY and CDR2 SVGAGI. The CDR3 sequence is CASTSGQGAYYGYTF. The CDR3 DNA follows: TGTGCCAGCACCTCGGGACAGGGGGCATACTATGGCTACACCTTC.

This sequence joins TRBV19 and TRBJ2-7; 11 bases map to TRBD1. With V trimmed by 6 bases and J by 5 bases, 9 bases remained unmatched. Germline values: CDR1 LNHDA, CDR2 SQIVND (reference sequence). The CDR3 spans 15 residues. DNA of the CDR3: TGTGCCAGTAGGAACCGGGACAGGGGGTTCCACGAGCAGTACTTC. This gives the protein CASRNRDRGFHEQYF.

This clone was picked up many times. The chain uses TRBV6-2 or TRBV6-3 and TRBJ2-7, with 10 nucleotides matching TRBD1. CDR1 and CDR2 (germline): MNHEY, SVGEGT. The J segment lost 6 bases and the V segment lost 5 bases, leaving 10 bases of the junction unmatched. This CDR3 has 15 residues. CDR3 protein: CASSDRGRKTPEQYF. The CDR3, as DNA: TGTGCCAGCAGTGACAGGGGGCGCAAAACACCCGAGCAGTACTTC.

A few counts support this clone. The chain recombines TRBV21-1 with TRBJ2-7; no check of the table's D call, TRBD1, against the DNA was made. TRBV21-1 counts as a pseudogene. CDR3 size: 16 residues. CDR3 DNA: TGTGCCAGCGGACATTACCGGGACAGGGTCTCCTACGAGCAGTACTTC. This encodes CASGHYRDRVSYEQYF.

The chain uses TRBV10-3 and TRBJ1-2, with TRBD1 identical over 8 bases. V shed 2 bases and J 3 bases; nucleotides not matched to a gene: 14. The CDR3 is 18 amino acids. Germline V gene sequence: CDR1 ENHRY, CDR2 SYGVKD. In nucleotides, the CDR3 is TGTGCCATCAGTGAGCGAGGACAGGGCAGAACCGAGGACTATGGCTACACCTTC. It translates to CAISERGQGRTEDYGYTF.

The V call is TRBV19, the J call TRBJ2-7; D may be TRBD2 (6 bases). Germline-derived CDR1 and CDR2 are LNHDA and SQIVND (reference sequence). The CDR3 length is 15 residues. V lost 4 bases and J 2 bases, leaving 15 bases between the germline ends. CDR3 nucleotide sequence: TGTGCCAGTAGTACCCAACTAGCACCGACCTACGAGCAGTACTTC. It is translated as CASSTQLAPTYEQYF. Complete variable domain (other parts from reference TRBV19 and TRBJ2-7): DGGITQSPKYLFRKEGQNVTLSCEQNLNHDAMYWYRQDPGQGLRLIYYSQIVNDFQKGDIAEGYSVSREKKESFPLTVTSAQKNPTAFYLCASSTQLAPTYEQYFGPGTRLTVT.

This sequence joins TRBV30 and TRBJ1-3; the match to TRBD1 covers 7 bases. The CDR3 is 14 residues long. Germline lookup yields CDR1 GTSNPN and CDR2 SVGIG (reference sequence). Trimming cost V 8 bases and J 0 bases; bases outside gene matches: 7. The CDR3 loop is CARADRASGNTIYF. As DNA, the CDR3 is TGTGCCCGGGCTGACAGGGCCTCTGGAAACACCATATATTTT. Complete variable domain (other parts from reference TRBV30 and TRBJ1-3): SQTIHQWPATLVQPVGSPLSLECTVEGTSNPNLYWYRQAAGRGLQLLFYSVGIGQISSEVPQNLSASRPQDRQFILSSKKLLLSDSGFYLCARADRASGNTIYFGEGSWLTVV.

The chain is built from TRBV6-4 and TRBJ2-3; 13 bases align to TRBD2. Germline lookup yields CDR1 MRHNA and CDR2 SNTAGT. V trimming: 6 bases; J trimming: 4 bases; junction bases outside the gene matches: 1. The CDR3 is 14 residues long. CDR3 loop: CASRLAGGSDTQYF. CDR3 DNA: TGTGCCAGCAGACTAGCGGGAGGGTCAGATACGCAGTATTTT.

The sample holds a few counts of this clone. The chain links TRBV9 to TRBJ2-3; 10 positions agree with TRBD2. Trimming took 1 base from V and 1 from J; bases not matched to a gene: 3. CDR3 length: 16 amino acids. Germline-derived CDR1 and CDR2 are SGDLS and YYNGEE. CDR3 sequence reads: CASSVLAGVGTDTQYF. The CDR3 DNA sequence: TGTGCCAGCAGCGTACTAGCGGGAGTGGGCACAGATACGCAGTATTTT.